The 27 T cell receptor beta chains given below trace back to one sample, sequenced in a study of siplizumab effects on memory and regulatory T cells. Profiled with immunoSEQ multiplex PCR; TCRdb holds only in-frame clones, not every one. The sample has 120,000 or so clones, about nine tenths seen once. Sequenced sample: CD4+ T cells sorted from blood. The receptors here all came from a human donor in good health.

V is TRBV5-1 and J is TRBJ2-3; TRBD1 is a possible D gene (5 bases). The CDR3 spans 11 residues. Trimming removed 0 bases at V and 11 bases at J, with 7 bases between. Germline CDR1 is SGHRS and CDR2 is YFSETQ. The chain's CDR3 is CASSLDRLQYF. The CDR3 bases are TGCGCCAGCAGCTTGGACAGGCTGCAGTATTTT.

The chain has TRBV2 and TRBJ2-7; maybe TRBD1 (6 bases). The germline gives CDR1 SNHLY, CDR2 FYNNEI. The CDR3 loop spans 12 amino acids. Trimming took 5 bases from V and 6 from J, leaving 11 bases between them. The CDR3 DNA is TGTGCCAGCAGTCTAACAGGGCGCGAGCAGTACTTC. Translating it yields CASSLTGREQYF.

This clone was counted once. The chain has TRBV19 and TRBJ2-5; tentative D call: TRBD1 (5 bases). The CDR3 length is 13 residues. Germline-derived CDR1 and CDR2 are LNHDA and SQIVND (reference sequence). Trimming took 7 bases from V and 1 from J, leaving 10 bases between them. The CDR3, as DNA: TGTGCCAGTAACCAGGGTGCCCAAGAGACCCAGTACTTC. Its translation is CASNQGAQETQYF.

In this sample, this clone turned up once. The CDR3 reads CASNLAGGSTDTQYF. The CDR3 bases are TGCGCCAGCAACCTAGCGGGAGGCTCCACAGATACGCAGTATTTT. The chain couples TRBV4-1 to TRBJ2-3; 11 bases match TRBD2. The V gene's germline CDR1 is MGHRA and CDR2 YSYEKL. V shed 7 bases, J shed 2 bases, and the junction held 5 bases outside the gene matches. The CDR3 is 15 amino acids.

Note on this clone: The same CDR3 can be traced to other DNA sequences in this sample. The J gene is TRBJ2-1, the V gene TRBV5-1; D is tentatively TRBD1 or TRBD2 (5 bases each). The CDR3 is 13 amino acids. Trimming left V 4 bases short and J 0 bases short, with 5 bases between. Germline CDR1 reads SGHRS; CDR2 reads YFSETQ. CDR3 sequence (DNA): TGCGCCAGCAGCGGGGGCTCCTACAATGAGCAGTTCTTC. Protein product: CASSGGSYNEQFF.

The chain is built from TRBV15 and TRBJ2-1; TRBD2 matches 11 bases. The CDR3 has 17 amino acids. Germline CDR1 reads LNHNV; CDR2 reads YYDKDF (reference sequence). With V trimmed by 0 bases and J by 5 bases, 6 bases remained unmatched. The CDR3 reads CATSRDLLAGGNNEQFF. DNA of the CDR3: TGTGCCACCAGCAGAGATCTGCTAGCGGGAGGAAACAATGAGCAGTTCTTC.

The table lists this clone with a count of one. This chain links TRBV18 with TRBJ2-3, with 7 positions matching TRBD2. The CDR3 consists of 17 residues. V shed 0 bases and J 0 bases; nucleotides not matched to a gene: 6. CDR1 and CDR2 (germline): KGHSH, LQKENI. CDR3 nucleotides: TGTGCCAGCTCACCACCGGCTAGCGGATCAAGCACAGATACGCAGTATTTT. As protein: CASSPPASGSSTDTQYF.

CDR3 residues: CASSYSGGQETQYF. The CDR3 bases are TGTGCCAGCAGTTACTCGGGGGGTCAAGAGACCCAGTACTTC. V usage is TRBV6-5 and J usage is TRBJ2-5, with a possible D match to TRBD2 (6 bases). V lost 0 bases and J 2 bases, leaving 7 bases between the germline ends. The CDR3 runs to 14 residues. Germline loops: CDR1 MNHEY, CDR2 SVGAGI.

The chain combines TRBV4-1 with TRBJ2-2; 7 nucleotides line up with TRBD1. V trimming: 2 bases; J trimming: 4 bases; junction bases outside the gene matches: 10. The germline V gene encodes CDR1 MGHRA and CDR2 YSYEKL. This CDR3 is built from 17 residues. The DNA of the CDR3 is TGCGCCAGCAGCCAATTGGCGATCGGGACAGCCACCGGGGAGCTGTTTTTT. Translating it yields CASSQLAIGTATGELFF.

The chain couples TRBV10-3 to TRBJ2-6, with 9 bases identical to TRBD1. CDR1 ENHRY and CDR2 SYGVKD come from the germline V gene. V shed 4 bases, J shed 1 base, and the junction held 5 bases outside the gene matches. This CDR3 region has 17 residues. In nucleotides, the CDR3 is TGTGCCATCAGTGTCGAGACAGGGGGGTCTGGGGCCAACGTCCTGACTTTC. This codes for CAISVETGGSGANVLTF.

The CDR3 region has the DNA TGTGCCAGCAGCTCATACAGGGATCAGCCCCAGCATTTT. Amino acids: CASSSYRDQPQHF. This chain joins TRBV11-2 and TRBJ1-5; D is possibly TRBD1 (6 bases). The CDR3 spans 13 residues. V gave up 4 bases and J gave up 5 bases, with 9 bases separating them. Germline loops: CDR1 SGHAT, CDR2 FQNNGV.

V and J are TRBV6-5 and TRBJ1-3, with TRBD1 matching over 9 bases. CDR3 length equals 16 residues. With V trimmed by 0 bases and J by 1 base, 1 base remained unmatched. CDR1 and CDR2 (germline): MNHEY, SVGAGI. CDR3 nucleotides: TGTGCCAGCAGTTACTCCGGGACAGGGTCTGGAAACACCATATATTTT. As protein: CASSYSGTGSGNTIYF.

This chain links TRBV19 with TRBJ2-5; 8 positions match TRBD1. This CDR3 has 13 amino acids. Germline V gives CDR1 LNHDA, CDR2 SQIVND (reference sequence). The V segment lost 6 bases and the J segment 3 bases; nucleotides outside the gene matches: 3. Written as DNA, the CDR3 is TGTGCCAGTAGGAAACAGGGGGAAGAGACCCAGTACTTC. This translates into CASRKQGEETQYF.

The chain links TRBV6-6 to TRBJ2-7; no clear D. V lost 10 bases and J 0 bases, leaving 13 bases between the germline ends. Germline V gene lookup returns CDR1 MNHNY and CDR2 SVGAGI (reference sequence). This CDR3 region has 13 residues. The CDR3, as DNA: TGTGCCACCCTGGGGATTAGCTCCTACGAGCAGTACTTC. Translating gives CATLGISSYEQYF.

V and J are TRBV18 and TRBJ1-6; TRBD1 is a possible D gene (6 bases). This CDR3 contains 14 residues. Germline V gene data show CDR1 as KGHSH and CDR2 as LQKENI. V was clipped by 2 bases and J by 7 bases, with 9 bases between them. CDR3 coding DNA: TGTGCCAGCTCACCATCGGGGGCGAATTCACCCCTCCACTTT. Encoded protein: CASSPSGANSPLHF.

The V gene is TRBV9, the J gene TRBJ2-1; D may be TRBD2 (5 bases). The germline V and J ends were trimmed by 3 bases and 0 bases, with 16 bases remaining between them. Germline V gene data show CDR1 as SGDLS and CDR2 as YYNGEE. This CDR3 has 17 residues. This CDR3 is CASSARMGSSSYNEQFF. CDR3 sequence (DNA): TGTGCCAGCAGCGCCCGTATGGGGAGCAGCTCCTACAATGAGCAGTTCTTC.

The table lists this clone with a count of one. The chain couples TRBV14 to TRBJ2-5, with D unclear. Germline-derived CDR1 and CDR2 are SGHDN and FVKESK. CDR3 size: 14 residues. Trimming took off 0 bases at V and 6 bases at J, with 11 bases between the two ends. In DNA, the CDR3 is TGTGCCAGCAGCCAAGAAGGCAGCAGAAAGACCCAGTACTTC. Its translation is CASSQEGSRKTQYF.

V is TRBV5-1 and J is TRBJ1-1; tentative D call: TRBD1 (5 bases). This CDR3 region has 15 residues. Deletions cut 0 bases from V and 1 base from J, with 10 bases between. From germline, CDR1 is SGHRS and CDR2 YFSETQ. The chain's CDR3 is CASSLAQGRNTEAFF. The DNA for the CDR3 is TGCGCCAGCAGCTTGGCCCAGGGCAGGAACACTGAAGCTTTCTTT.

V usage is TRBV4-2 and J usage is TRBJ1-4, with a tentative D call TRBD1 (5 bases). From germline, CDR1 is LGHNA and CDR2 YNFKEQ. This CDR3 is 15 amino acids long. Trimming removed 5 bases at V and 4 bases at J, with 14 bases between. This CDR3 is CASSYARGVNEKLFF. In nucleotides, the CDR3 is TGTGCCAGCAGCTATGCGAGGGGAGTTAATGAAAAACTGTTTTTT.

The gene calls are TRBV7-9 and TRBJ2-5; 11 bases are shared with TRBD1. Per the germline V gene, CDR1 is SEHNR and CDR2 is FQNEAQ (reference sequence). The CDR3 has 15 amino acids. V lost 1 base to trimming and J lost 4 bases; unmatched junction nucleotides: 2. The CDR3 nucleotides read TGTGCCAGCAGCTTAGTAGGGACAGGGGGAGAGACCCAGTACTTC. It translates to CASSLVGTGGETQYF.

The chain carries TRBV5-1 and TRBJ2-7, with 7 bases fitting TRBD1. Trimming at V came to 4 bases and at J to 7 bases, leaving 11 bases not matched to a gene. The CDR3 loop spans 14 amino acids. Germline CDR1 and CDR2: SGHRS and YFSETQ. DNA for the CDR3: TGCGCCAGCAGCCTAGGGACAGTTTTCGGAGAGCAGTACTTC. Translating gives CASSLGTVFGEQYF.

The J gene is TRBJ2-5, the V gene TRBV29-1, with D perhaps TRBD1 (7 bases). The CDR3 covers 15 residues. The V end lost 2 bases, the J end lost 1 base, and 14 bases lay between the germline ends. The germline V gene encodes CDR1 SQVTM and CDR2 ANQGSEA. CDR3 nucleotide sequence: TGCAGCGTTGAATTGGGGGGACAGATCCAAGAGACCCAGTACTTC. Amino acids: CSVELGGQIQETQYF.

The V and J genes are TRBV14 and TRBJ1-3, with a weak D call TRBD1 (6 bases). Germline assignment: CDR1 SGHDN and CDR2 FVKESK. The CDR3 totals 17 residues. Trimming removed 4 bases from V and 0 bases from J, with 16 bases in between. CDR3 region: CASSRQGPYYSGNTIYF. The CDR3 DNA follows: TGTGCCAGCAGCCGGCAGGGGCCCTACTACTCTGGAAACACCATATATTTT.

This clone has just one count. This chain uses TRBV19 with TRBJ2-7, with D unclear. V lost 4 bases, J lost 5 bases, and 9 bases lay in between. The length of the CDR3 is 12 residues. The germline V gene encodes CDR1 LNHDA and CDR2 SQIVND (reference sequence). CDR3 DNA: TGTGCCAGTAGTAAGCCGCCCCACGAGCAGTACTTC. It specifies CASSKPPHEQYF. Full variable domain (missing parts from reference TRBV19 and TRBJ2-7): DGGITQSPKYLFRKEGQNVTLSCEQNLNHDAMYWYRQDPGQGLRLIYYSQIVNDFQKGDIAEGYSVSREKKESFPLTVTSAQKNPTAFYLCASSKPPHEQYFGPGTRLTVT.

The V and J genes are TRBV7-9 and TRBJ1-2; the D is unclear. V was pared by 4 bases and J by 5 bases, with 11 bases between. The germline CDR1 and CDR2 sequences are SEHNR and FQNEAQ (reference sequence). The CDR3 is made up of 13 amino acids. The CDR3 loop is CASSYGEGYGYTF. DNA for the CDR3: TGTGCCAGCAGCTATGGCGAGGGATATGGCTACACCTTC.

Here the CDR3 DNA reads TGTGCCTGGAGGGACAGCCAGCATTTT. Encoded protein: CAWRDSQHF. The V call is TRBV30, the J call TRBJ1-5; D might be TRBD1 (6 bases). The ends were cut back, 3 bases at V and 12 bases at J, with 6 bases in the middle. The CDR3 runs 9 residues. Germline values: CDR1 GTSNPN, CDR2 SVGIG (reference sequence).

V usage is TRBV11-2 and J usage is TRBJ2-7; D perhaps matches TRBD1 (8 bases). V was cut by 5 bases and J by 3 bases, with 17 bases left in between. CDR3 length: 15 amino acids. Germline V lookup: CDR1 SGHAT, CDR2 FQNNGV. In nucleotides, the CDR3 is TGTGCCAGCAGCCGATTGGACAGGGACTACTACGAGCAGTACTTC. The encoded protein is CASSRLDRDYYEQYF.